This T cell receptor beta chain derives from a study of shared clonotypes between healthy human individuals. The data were produced by immunoSEQ multiplex PCR, yet TCRdb's version contains in-frame clones alone and is incomplete. The repertoire holds 950,000 to 1,100,000 clones, about 75% seen once, with 1.4% in the top ten. The CDR3 consists of 14 residues. The germline V gene has CDR1 SEHNR and CDR2 FQNEAQ (reference sequence). Trimming at V came to 5 bases and at J to 7 bases, leaving 5 bases not matched to a gene. Comment on this clone: A far larger clone is one nucleotide away, so this likely arose from a read error.

The sequenced sample consisted of memory CD4+ T cells sorted from blood. Subset given: CD45RA-negative fraction. The chain carries TRBV7-9 and TRBJ1-4; TRBD1 aligns across 9 bases. The origin of this receptor is a man aged 18 to 29 in good health. The CDR3 DNA sequence: TGTGCCAGCAGCCCGGGACAGGGAGGTGAAAAACTGTTTTTT. Translating gives CASSPGQGGEKLFF.